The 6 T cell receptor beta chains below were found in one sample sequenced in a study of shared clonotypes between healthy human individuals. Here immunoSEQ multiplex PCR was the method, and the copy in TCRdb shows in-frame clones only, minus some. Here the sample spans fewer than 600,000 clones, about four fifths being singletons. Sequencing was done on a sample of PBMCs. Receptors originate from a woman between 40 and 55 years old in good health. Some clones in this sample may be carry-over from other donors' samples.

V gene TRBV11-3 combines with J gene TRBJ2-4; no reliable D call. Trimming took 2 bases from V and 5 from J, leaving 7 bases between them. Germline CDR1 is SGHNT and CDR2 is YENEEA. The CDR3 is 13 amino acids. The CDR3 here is CASSLNQENIQYF. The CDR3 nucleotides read TGTGCCAGCAGCTTAAACCAGGAAAACATTCAGTACTTC.

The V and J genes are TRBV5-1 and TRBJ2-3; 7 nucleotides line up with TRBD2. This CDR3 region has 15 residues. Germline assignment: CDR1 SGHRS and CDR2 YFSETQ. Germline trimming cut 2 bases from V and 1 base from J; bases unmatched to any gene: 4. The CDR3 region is CASSLRAGGTDTQYF. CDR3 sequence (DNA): TGCGCCAGCAGCTTACGGGCGGGGGGCACAGATACGCAGTATTTT.

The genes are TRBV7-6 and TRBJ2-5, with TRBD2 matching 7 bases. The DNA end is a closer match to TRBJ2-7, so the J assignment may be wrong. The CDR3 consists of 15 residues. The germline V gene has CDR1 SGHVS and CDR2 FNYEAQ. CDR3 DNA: TGTGCCAGCAGCTTGAGTAGCGGGCCGGCCTACGAGCAGTACTTC. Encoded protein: CASSLSSGPAYEQYF.

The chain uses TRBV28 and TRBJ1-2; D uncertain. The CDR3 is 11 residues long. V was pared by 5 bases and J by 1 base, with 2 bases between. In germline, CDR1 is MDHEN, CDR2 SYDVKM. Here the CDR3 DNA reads TGTGCCAGCAGTAATAACTATGGCTACACCTTC. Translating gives CASSNNYGYTF.

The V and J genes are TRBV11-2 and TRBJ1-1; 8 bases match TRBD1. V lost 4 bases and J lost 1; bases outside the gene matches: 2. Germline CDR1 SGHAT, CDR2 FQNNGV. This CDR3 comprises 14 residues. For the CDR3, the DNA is TGTGCCAGCAGCTCAGGGGGCTGGAACACTGAAGCTTTCTTT. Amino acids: CASSSGGWNTEAFF.

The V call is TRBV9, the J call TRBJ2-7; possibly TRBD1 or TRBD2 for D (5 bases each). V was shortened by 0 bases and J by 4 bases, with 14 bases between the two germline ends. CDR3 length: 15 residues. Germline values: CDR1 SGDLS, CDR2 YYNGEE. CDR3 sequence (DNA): TGTGCCAGCAGCGTAGATCCGGGAAAGGGGTACGAGCAGTACTTC. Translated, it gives CASSVDPGKGYEQYF. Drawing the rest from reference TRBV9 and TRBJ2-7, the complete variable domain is DSGVTQTPKHLITATGQRVTLRCSPRSGDLSVYWYQQSLDQGLQFLIQYYNGEERAKGNILERFSAQQFPDLHSELNLSSLELGDSALYFCASSVDPGKGYEQYFGPGTRLTVT.